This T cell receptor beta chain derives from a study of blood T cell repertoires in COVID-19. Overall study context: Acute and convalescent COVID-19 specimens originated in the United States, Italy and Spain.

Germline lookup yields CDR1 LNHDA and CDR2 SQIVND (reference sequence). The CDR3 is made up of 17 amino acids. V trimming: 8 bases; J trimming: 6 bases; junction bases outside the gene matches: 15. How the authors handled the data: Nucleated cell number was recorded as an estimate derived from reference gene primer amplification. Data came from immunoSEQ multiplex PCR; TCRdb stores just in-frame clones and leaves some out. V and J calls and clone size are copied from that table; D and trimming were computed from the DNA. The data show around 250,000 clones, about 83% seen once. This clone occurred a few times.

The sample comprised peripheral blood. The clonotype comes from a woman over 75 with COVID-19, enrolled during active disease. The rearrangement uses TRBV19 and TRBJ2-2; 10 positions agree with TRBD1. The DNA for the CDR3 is TGTGCCAGTCATGCCGACCGGGACAGGGGCGTCGCCGGGGAGCTGTTTTTT. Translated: CASHADRDRGVAGELFF. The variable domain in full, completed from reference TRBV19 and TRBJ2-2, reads DGGITQSPKYLFRKEGQNVTLSCEQNLNHDAMYWYRQDPGQGLRLIYYSQIVNDFQKGDIAEGYSVSREKKESFPLTVTSAQKNPTAFYLCASHADRDRGVAGELFFGEGSRLTVL.